This T cell receptor (beta chain) was captured in a study of T cell responses to AZD1222 COVID-19 vaccine (dated by TCRdb to about 2021). Study-level background: A total of 233 trial participants underwent TCR sequencing, of whom nearly 210 had received two doses of AZD1222 and 26 had received two doses of the MenACWY control vaccine. Trial participants were enrolled by age into subgroups of 18-55, 56-69 and 70-plus years, and roughly 150, 30 and 60 TCR-sequenced participants, respectively, were included in these subgroups.

As concerns this clone: This receptor's antigen is unknown. There are no base qualities to consult, and no much larger clone falls within one base.

The V end loses 3 bases and the J end loses 5 bases, and a stretch of 16 bases separates them. Inclusive of the bounding cysteine and phenylalanine, the CDR3 is 16 residues long. Left in the record is the CDR3 DNA by itself, 48 bases read in frame from the first base. Based on the germline V gene (reference sequence), the CDR1 and CDR2 sequences are LGHDT and YNNKEL. The CDR3 regions of human TCRbeta chains were analyzed by immunosequencing. Per the original workflow: TCRs in the repertoires were compared against a reference library of SARS-CoV-2-specific TCRs that had been generated with the MIRA antigen-specificity platform. Breadth was defined as the fraction of unique TCRs that were SARS-CoV-2-associated. Depth was defined as the fraction of total T cells that were SARS-CoV-2-associated. Each spike-specific TCR was assigned to its reactive spike region and to a CD4 or CD8 class using the MIRA data. Log10-transformed breadth and depth values were compared by one-way ANOVA with Sidak's multiple comparisons tests. Imported from immuneACCESS, the table was reduced by TCRdb to in-frame sequences with V and J called. These copies leave out some clones; in studies compared against another copy, an unresolved V gene accounts for under half, and the cause of the remainder is not known. That table is the source of V, J and clone size, and D and trimming were worked out from the DNA. The table for this sample lists about 170,000 clones; roughly 89% of them were counted only once. The ten largest clones take up around 1.1% of the sample.

The time point label for this specimen denotes: about 28 days (+/-7) after the second vaccine dose. AZD1222 recipients with second doses at about 4 weeks or about 12 weeks were pooled, because spike-specific TCR depth and breadth did not differ between schedules. The vaccinee samples were drawn from two UK trials, COV001 and COV002, one of which was a single-blind randomized controlled phase 2/3 trial testing AZD1222 (ChAdOx1 nCoV-19) in healthy adults. For TCRbeta chain sequencing, PBMC samples from trial participants were taken at day 0 and at day 28 after the second dose. Results the study describes overall, beyond this receptor: No day 14 peak-response samples were available, so repertoires were characterized only after the peak T cell response. Participants were mostly white British, with more females than males. The authors suggested clonal diversity may have been underestimated. The 56-69-year group was small, and its depth increase did not reach significance, likely because of low power. Spike-specific TCR breadth and depth rose significantly after two AZD1222 doses compared with day 0 and with MenACWY recipients. The whole spike protein was spanned by vaccine-associated CD4 TCRs, and dominant responses were seen in regions 160-218 and 743-854. Conclusions about previously exposed vaccinees are limited because only five to seven AZD1222 recipients were SARS-CoV-2 seropositive at baseline. Nearly half of unique spike-specific TCRs reportedly recognized epitopes outside regions mutated in the B.1.351 and B.1.1.7 variants.

The sequencing here drew on peripheral blood, taken 28 days after the second AZD1222 dose. The receptor's source is an adult who received the AZD1222 COVID-19 vaccine. In this chain, TRBV3-1 (or the pseudogene TRBV3-2) is recombined with TRBJ2-2; the D gene remains uncertain. The CDR3 amino acid sequence is: CASSQLGGPVTGELFF. The nucleotide sequence reads as follows: TGTGCCAGCAGCCAGCTTGGCGGACCTGTAACCGGGGAGCTGTTTTTT.